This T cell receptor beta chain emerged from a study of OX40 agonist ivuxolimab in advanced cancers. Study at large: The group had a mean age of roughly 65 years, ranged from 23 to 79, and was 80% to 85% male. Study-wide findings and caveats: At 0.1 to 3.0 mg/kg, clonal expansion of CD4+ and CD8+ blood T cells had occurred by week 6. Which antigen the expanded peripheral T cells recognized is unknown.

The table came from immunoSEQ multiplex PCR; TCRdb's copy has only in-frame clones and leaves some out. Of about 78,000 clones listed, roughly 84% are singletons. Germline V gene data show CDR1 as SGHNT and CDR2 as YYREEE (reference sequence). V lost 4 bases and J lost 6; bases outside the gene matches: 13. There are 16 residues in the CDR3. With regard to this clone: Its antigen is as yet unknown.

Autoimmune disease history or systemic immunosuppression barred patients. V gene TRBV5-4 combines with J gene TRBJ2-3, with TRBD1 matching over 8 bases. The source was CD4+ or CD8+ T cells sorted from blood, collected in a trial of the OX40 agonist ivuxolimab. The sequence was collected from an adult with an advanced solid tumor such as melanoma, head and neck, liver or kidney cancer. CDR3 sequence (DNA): TGTGCCAGCAGCGTTCCGGGACAGGAACCCCTGGATACGCAGTATTTT. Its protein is CASSVPGQEPLDTQYF. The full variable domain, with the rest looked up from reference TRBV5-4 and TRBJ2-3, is ETGVTQSPTHLIKTRGQQVTLRCSSQSGHNTVSWYQQALGQGPQFIFQYYREEENGRGNFPPRFSGLQFPNYSSELNVNALELDDSALYLCASSVPGQEPLDTQYFGPGTRLTVL.